Detailed here is one TCR beta chain. The entry originates in a study of technical replicates of blood from a handful of donors. The repertoire was sequenced with immunoSEQ multiplex PCR; TCRdb's copy has only in-frame clones and lacks some. Of some 14,000 clones listed, 80% are singletons. The source is a human donor in good health. Sequencing was performed on PBMCs.

The CDR3: CASSLLAGGPSSYNEQFF. The CDR3 region has the DNA TGCGCCAGCAGCCTTCTAGCGGGAGGCCCGAGCTCCTACAATGAGCAGTTCTTC. This chain connects TRBV10-2 to TRBJ2-1; 11 bases map to TRBD2. The J segment lost 0 bases and the V segment lost 6 bases, leaving 10 bases of the junction unmatched. The CDR3 is 18 residues long. Germline V CDR1 and CDR2: WSHSY, SAAADI.